A selection of T cell receptor beta chains follows, all from one sample in a study of blood T cell repertoires in COVID-19. Using immunoSEQ multiplex PCR, the repertoire was profiled, and TCRdb retains in-frame clones only, with some absent. The sample has some 260,000 clones; over 75% are singletons. Sequencing was done on a sample of peripheral blood. The receptors originated from a human donor in a cohort sampled during active COVID-19. Both conserved end residues are part of each CDR3. Fields, in order: J gene, V gene, clone size, D gene, CDR3 DNA, CDR3 protein. The D gene is left open where the match is weak. Part of the rows lack a size; the others show once, few, many or a class for expanded clones.

J: TRBJ1-3; V: TRBV6-6; size: once; D: TRBD1; DNA: TGTGCCAGCTACACCGGGACAGGGGGAGCTGGAAACACCATATATTTT; CDR3: CASYTGTGGAGNTIYF
J: TRBJ1-5; V: TRBV5-4; size: once; D: TRBD1; DNA: TGTGCCAGCAGCTTTAACGGACAGGGCCCGAATCAGCCCCAGCATTTT; CDR3: CASSFNGQGPNQPQHF
J: TRBJ2-1; V: TRBV19; size: -; D: TRBD2; DNA: TGTGCCAGTAGTTTACTAGCGGGAGGGTATGAGCAGTTCTTC; CDR3: CASSLLAGGYEQFF
J: TRBJ1-2; V: TRBV12-3/TRBV12-4; size: few; D: -; DNA: TGTGCCAGCAGGCCGCCCTCGGTAGGCTACACCTTC; CDR3: CASRPPSVGYTF
J: TRBJ2-1; V: TRBV11-2; size: -; D: -; DNA: TGTGCCAGCAGCTTAGTCCGGGTAGCGAAAGAAAGTGGTCGCAATGAGCAGTTCTTC; CDR3: CASSLVRVAKESGRNEQFF
J: TRBJ1-6; V: TRBV6-5; size: -; D: TRBD1; DNA: TGTGCCAGCAGTTTTTCCGGGACAGCGATCAATTCACCCCTCCACTTT; CDR3: CASSFSGTAINSPLHF
J: TRBJ1-3; V: TRBV24-1; size: -; D: -; DNA: TGTGCCACCAGTGTTCTAGTTTTGAACACCATATATTTT; CDR3: CATSVLVLNTIYF
J: TRBJ1-3; V: TRBV7-6; size: -; D: -; DNA: TGTGCCAGCAGTTCGACAGGACTTCCCTCTGGAAACACCATATATTTT; CDR3: CASSSTGLPSGNTIYF
J: TRBJ2-7; V: TRBV6-2/TRBV6-3; size: -; D: TRBD1; DNA: TGTGCCAGCAGTTCCTCCGGGACAGGGGTATACGAGCAGTACTTC; CDR3: CASSSSGTGVYEQYF
J: TRBJ1-1; V: TRBV10-3; size: few; D: -; DNA: TGTGCCATCAGTGAGACAGGGAAGAAGGACACTGAAGCTTTCTTT; CDR3: CAISETGKKDTEAFF
J: TRBJ2-7; V: TRBV7-2; size: once; D: TRBD2; DNA: TGTGCCAGCAGCTTAGGGGAGGGTTTATACGAGCAGTACTTC; CDR3: CASSLGEGLYEQYF
J: TRBJ2-7; V: TRBV5-1; size: -; D: -; DNA: TGCGCCAGCAGCTCCGACAGGACCTACGAGCAGTACTTC; CDR3: CASSSDRTYEQYF
J: TRBJ2-5; V: TRBV10-3; size: -; D: -; DNA: TGTGCCATCAGCGATGAGAGCCCGCGTCTGGAGACCCAGTACTTC; CDR3: CAISDESPRLETQYF
J: TRBJ2-7; V: TRBV15; size: -; D: -; DNA: TGTGCCACCCAGCAGGGTCCGGGCTACGAGCAGTACTTC; CDR3: CATQQGPGYEQYF
J: TRBJ2-6; V: TRBV7-2; size: -; D: TRBD2; DNA: TGTGCCAGCAGCGAACGGGGGGGAACCTCTGGGGCCAACGTCCTGACTTTC; CDR3: CASSERGGTSGANVLTF
J: TRBJ2-7; V: TRBV6-5; size: -; D: -; DNA: TGTGCCAGCAGTTCCGGGACCCTAGGGGGTTTCTACGAGCAGTACTTC; CDR3: CASSSGTLGGFYEQYF
J: TRBJ1-5; V: TRBV2; size: -; D: TRBD1; DNA: TGTGCCAGCATACCGGACAGGGCCAATCAGCCCCAGCATTTT; CDR3: CASIPDRANQPQHF
J: TRBJ2-7; V: TRBV24-1; size: -; D: TRBD1; DNA: TGTGCCACCAGTGATTCGGACAGGAGCTACGAGCAGTACTTC; CDR3: CATSDSDRSYEQYF
J: TRBJ1-1; V: TRBV29-1; size: few; D: -; DNA: TGCAGCGTTGAAAGGCAGGGCGCCACTGAAGCTTTCTTT; CDR3: CSVERQGATEAFF
J: TRBJ2-3; V: TRBV25-1; size: -; D: -; DNA: TGTGCCAGCAGTGAAACTAGGGCAGATACGCAGTATTTT; CDR3: CASSETRADTQYF
J: TRBJ1-2; V: TRBV6-5; size: -; D: TRBD1; DNA: TGTGCCAGCAGTTACTCGACAGGGGGTTTCTATGGCTACACCTTC; CDR3: CASSYSTGGFYGYTF
J: TRBJ1-5; V: TRBV19; size: -; D: TRBD1; DNA: TGTGCCAGTAGTAATGACAGGGGAAGCAATCAGCCCCAGCATTTT; CDR3: CASSNDRGSNQPQHF
J: TRBJ2-7; V: TRBV6-2/TRBV6-3; size: -; D: TRBD2; DNA: TGTGCCAGCAGTCCCCGACTAGCTAGCGAGCAGTACTTC; CDR3: CASSPRLASEQYF
J: TRBJ2-7; V: TRBV28; size: -; D: TRBD1; DNA: TGTGCCAGCAGTTTATTGGGACAGGGCTACGAGCAGTACTTC; CDR3: CASSLLGQGYEQYF
J: TRBJ1-5; V: TRBV4-3; size: few; D: -; DNA: TGCGCCAGCAGCCAAGAAGCGGCAGGGGCGGGCCAGCCCCAGCATTTT; CDR3: CASSQEAAGAGQPQHF
J: TRBJ1-4; V: TRBV5-1; size: -; D: -; DNA: TGCGCCAGCAGCTTGGTTGCGGATGAAAAACTGTTTTTT; CDR3: CASSLVADEKLFF
J: TRBJ2-6; V: TRBV7-3; size: -; D: TRBD2; DNA: TGTGCCAGCAGCCGGCTTTGGGAGGGACCCTCTGGGGCCAACGTCCTGACTTTC; CDR3: CASSRLWEGPSGANVLTF
J: TRBJ2-7; V: TRBV5-1; size: -; D: -; DNA: TGCGCCAGCACCTTTTTTCCCACAGGCCCCTACGAGCAGTACTTC; CDR3: CASTFFPTGPYEQYF
J: TRBJ1-6; V: TRBV5-1; size: -; D: TRBD1; DNA: TGCGCCAGCAGCTTAATGACAGGGGCCGTTTCACCCCTCCACTTT; CDR3: CASSLMTGAVSPLHF
J: TRBJ2-7; V: TRBV6-5; size: -; D: -; DNA: TGTGCCAGTGAAAAGCGCATATCCTACGAGCAGTACTTC; CDR3: CASEKRISYEQYF
J: TRBJ2-7; V: TRBV28; size: -; D: -; DNA: TGTGCCAGCAGCGTCACAGGGCCCTACGAGCAGTACTTC; CDR3: CASSVTGPYEQYF
J: TRBJ2-7; V: TRBV19; size: -; D: -; DNA: TGTGCCAGTAGTATGCGGCGGGGCCGACGCGAGCAGTACTTC; CDR3: CASSMRRGRREQYF
J: TRBJ1-2; V: TRBV5-1; size: -; D: -; DNA: TGCGCCAGCAGCTTGGAATCGGGGGGATCGAATGGCTACACCTTC; CDR3: CASSLESGGSNGYTF
J: TRBJ2-3; V: TRBV5-5; size: -; D: TRBD1; DNA: TGTGCCAGCAGCTTGGGACAGGGTAGCACAGATACGCAGTATTTT; CDR3: CASSLGQGSTDTQYF
J: TRBJ2-7; V: TRBV10-3; size: -; D: -; DNA: TGTGCTCATGGCGGGGAAACCTACGAGCAGTACTTC; CDR3: CAHGGETYEQYF
J: TRBJ2-6; V: TRBV7-2; size: -; D: -; DNA: TGTGCCAGCAGCTTAGACTCCTCTGGGGCCAACGTCCTGACTTTC; CDR3: CASSLDSSGANVLTF
J: TRBJ2-7; V: TRBV4-3; size: -; D: TRBD1; DNA: TGCGCCAGCAGCCACAGACAGGGCGGCGGCTACGAGCAGTACTTC; CDR3: CASSHRQGGGYEQYF
J: TRBJ1-2; V: TRBV24-1; size: once; D: TRBD1; DNA: TGTGCCACCAGTGGACCGGACAGGGCCTATGGCTACACCTTC; CDR3: CATSGPDRAYGYTF
J: TRBJ2-3; V: TRBV4-3; size: -; D: -; DNA: TGCGCCAGCAGCCAAGTTGCGGGGACCTGGGATACGCAGTATTTT; CDR3: CASSQVAGTWDTQYF
J: TRBJ1-5; V: TRBV4-1; size: few; D: TRBD1; DNA: TGCGCCAGCAGCCCCACAGGGGGCGCAGGGGGCAATCAGCCCCAGCATTTT; CDR3: CASSPTGGAGGNQPQHF
J: TRBJ2-7; V: TRBV18; size: once; D: TRBD2; DNA: TGTGCCAGCTCACCTCGACTAGCGGGAAACTCCTACGAGCAGTACTTC; CDR3: CASSPRLAGNSYEQYF
J: TRBJ2-7; V: TRBV6-5; size: -; D: TRBD1; DNA: TGTGCCAGCAGTTACCGACAGGGATTTTACGAGCAGTACTTC; CDR3: CASSYRQGFYEQYF
J: TRBJ2-7; V: TRBV13; size: -; D: TRBD2; DNA: TGTGCCAGCAGCCTCTACACCGGGACTACACTCGAGCAGTACTTC; CDR3: CASSLYTGTTLEQYF
J: TRBJ1-1; V: TRBV5-1; size: once; D: -; DNA: TGCGCCAGCAGCTGGGGGCGTTCAAGGTACACTGAAGCTTTCTTT; CDR3: CASSWGRSRYTEAFF
J: TRBJ2-1; V: TRBV5-1; size: -; D: -; DNA: TGCGCCAGCAGCTTGGTTGGCGGGTCAACAGATGAGCAGTTCTTC; CDR3: CASSLVGGSTDEQFF
J: TRBJ1-2; V: TRBV28; size: -; D: -; DNA: TGTGCCAGCAGTCTAGTCGGGGGGGGGTTGCCCTATGGCTACACCTTC; CDR3: CASSLVGGGLPYGYTF
J: TRBJ1-2; V: TRBV4-3; size: -; D: -; DNA: TGCGCCAGCAGCCAACACTTAAACTATGGCTACACCTTC; CDR3: CASSQHLNYGYTF
J: TRBJ2-7; V: TRBV7-2; size: -; D: TRBD2; DNA: TGTGCCAGCAGCTTAGGCGGGGGGAACTCCTACGAGCAGTACTTC; CDR3: CASSLGGGNSYEQYF
J: TRBJ1-2; V: TRBV7-9; size: -; D: -; DNA: TGTGCCAGCAGCTTAGGCTCCCTAGGGAGTGGCTACACCTTC; CDR3: CASSLGSLGSGYTF
J: TRBJ2-3; V: TRBV6-1; size: -; D: -; DNA: TGTGCCAGCAGTGAAACTGGGCCAGATACGCAGTATTTT; CDR3: CASSETGPDTQYF
J: TRBJ2-3; V: TRBV7-6; size: -; D: -; DNA: TGTGCCAGCAGCTTAGTTTTTAGTGCAGATACGCAGTATTTT; CDR3: CASSLVFSADTQYF